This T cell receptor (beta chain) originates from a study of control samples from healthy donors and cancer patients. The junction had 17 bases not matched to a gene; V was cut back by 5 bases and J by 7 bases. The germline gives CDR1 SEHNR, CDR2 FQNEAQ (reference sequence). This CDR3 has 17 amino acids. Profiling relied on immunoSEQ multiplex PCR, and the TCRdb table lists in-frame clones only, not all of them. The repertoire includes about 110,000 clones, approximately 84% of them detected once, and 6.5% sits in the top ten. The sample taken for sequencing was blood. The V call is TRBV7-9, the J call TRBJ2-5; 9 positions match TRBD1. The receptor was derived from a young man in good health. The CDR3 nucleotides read TGTGCCAGCAGCCCTAGATTGGGTTGGGGGACAGGGATGACCCAGTACTTC. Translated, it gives CASSPRLGWGTGMTQYF.